The 13 T cell receptor beta chains below all came from one sample that was sequenced in a study of beta chain features in type 1 diabetes (dated 2018 in TCRdb). The library was obtained by the immunoSEQ multiplex PCR assay. The entire amount of isolated RNA was reverse transcribed using the High Capacity cDNA Reverse Transcription Kit, so the sequenced TCRB transcripts were expressed ones. This immuneACCESS table, as held by TCRdb, lists in-frame sequences with V and J called but not all clones. Of the missing ones, under half trace to an unresolved V gene in checked studies; the others have no known cause. Within this sample are approximately 340,000 clones, with about 14% of them counted one time only. 0.019% of the sample is in the top ten clones. Sequenced sample: naive CD4+ T cells from blood. In light of the paper, this sample's cell subset or site label describes: true naive CD4+ T cells. Receptors were obtained from a woman between 18 and 29 years old in good health.

The chain employs TRBV7-9 and TRBJ2-3; the match to TRBD2 covers 10 bases. CDR1 SEHNR and CDR2 FQNEAQ come from the germline V gene (reference sequence). V lost 7 bases, J lost 1 base, and 2 bases stayed unmatched. The CDR3 is 14 residues long. Written as DNA, the CDR3 is TGTGCCAGCACCACTAGCGGGGGCACAGATACGCAGTATTTT. The encoded protein is CASTTSGGTDTQYF.

The gene calls are TRBV30 and TRBJ2-1, with TRBD2 as a possible D gene (5 bases). In germline, CDR1 is GTSNPN, CDR2 SVGIG (reference sequence). The CDR3 has 14 residues. Trimming pared 1 base from V and 4 bases from J, leaving 11 bases between. In nucleotides, the CDR3 is TGTGCCTGGAGTGGAGGAGCGGTTTACAATGAGCAGTTCTTC. It yields the protein CAWSGGAVYNEQFF.

The rearrangement links TRBV23-1 to TRBJ1-5; TRBD1 matches 7 bases. Being an ORF, TRBV23-1 has a function that is uncertain. The J segment lost 5 bases and the V segment lost 0 bases, leaving 4 bases of the junction unmatched. The CDR3 spans 15 residues. Here the CDR3 DNA reads TGCGCCAGCAGTCAATCCAGAACAGGGGATCAGCCCCAGCATTTT. Amino acid sequence: CASSQSRTGDQPQHF.

The chain joins TRBV10-3 to TRBJ1-1, with a weak D call TRBD1 (6 bases). V dropped 4 bases and J dropped 6 bases, with 15 bases sitting between them. CDR1 is ENHRY and CDR2 is SYGVKD in the germline V gene. The CDR3 is made up of 14 amino acids. DNA of the CDR3: TGTGCCATCAGTGCCCTAAACAGGGCCCCTGAAGCTTTCTTT. This gives the protein CAISALNRAPEAFF.

The chain has TRBV28 and TRBJ2-2; no clear D. The V and J ends lost 3 bases and 1 base respectively, with 3 bases between them. This CDR3 is 13 amino acids long. Germline CDR1 is MDHEN and CDR2 is SYDVKM. The CDR3 region is CASSFQNTGELFF. The DNA for the CDR3 is TGTGCCAGCAGTTTTCAGAACACCGGGGAGCTGTTTTTT.

This clone was seen more than once but under ten times. V and J are TRBV7-2 and TRBJ1-5, with TRBD1 matching 8 bases. The CDR3 has 14 amino acids. Germline-derived CDR1 and CDR2 are SGHTA and FQGNSA. Trimming at V came to 4 bases and at J to 2 bases, leaving 1 base not matched to a gene. This chain's CDR3 is CASSSGQGNQPQHF. CDR3 sequence (DNA): TGTGCCAGCAGCTCGGGACAGGGCAATCAGCCCCAGCATTTT.

This clone was observed a handful of times. The chain links TRBV6-1 to TRBJ2-5; 10 bases map to TRBD1. CDR1 is MNHNS, CDR2 SASEGT, per germline. V was clipped by 6 bases and J by 1 base; unmatched bases: 5. The CDR3 has 15 amino acids. The CDR3 DNA reads as TGTGCCAGCAGCCCTCGGACAGGGGGCCAAGAGACCCAGTACTTC. Translating gives CASSPRTGGQETQYF.

The rearrangement links TRBV29-1 to TRBJ1-2; TRBD1 matches at 7 bases. Per germline, CDR1 SQVTM and CDR2 ANQGSEA. The length of the CDR3 is 12 residues. The V segment lost 4 bases and the J segment 6 bases; nucleotides outside the gene matches: 5. The CDR3, as DNA: TGCAGCGTTGGCGACAGGGCACATGGCTACACCTTC. This gives the protein CSVGDRAHGYTF.

The chain carries TRBV28 and TRBJ2-7; perhaps TRBD1 as D (6 bases). Per the germline V gene, CDR1 is MDHEN and CDR2 is SYDVKM. The CDR3 covers 16 residues. The V end was cut by 5 bases, the J end by 2 bases, with 19 bases between. CDR3 in amino acids: CASSNTRQVLAYEQYF. The CDR3 bases are TGTGCCAGCAGTAACACCCGACAGGTCTTAGCCTACGAGCAGTACTTC.

This clone was observed a handful of times. V and J are TRBV2 and TRBJ1-5, with TRBD1 matching over 8 bases. V lost 5 bases, J lost 3 bases, and 6 bases stayed unmatched. There are 15 residues in the CDR3. Germline V lookup: CDR1 SNHLY, CDR2 FYNNEI. For the CDR3, the DNA is TGTGCCAGCAGTCGACAGGGGAACTTCAATCAGCCCCAGCATTTT. Amino acid sequence: CASSRQGNFNQPQHF.

The gene calls are TRBV30 and TRBJ1-2, with 12 bases fitting TRBD1. The CDR3 is 14 amino acids. V gave up 5 bases and J gave up 8 bases; unmatched junction bases: 9. Germline-derived CDR1 and CDR2 are GTSNPN and SVGIG (reference sequence). In DNA form, the CDR3 reads TGTGCCTGGCTGGGACAGGGGGCTCTTAAAGGCTACACCTTC. This translates into CAWLGQGALKGYTF.

This clone has more than one count but fewer than ten. This sequence joins TRBV19 and TRBJ1-5; TRBD1 is a possible D gene (6 bases). The CDR3 spans 14 residues. Trimming took off 5 bases at V and 4 bases at J, with 12 bases between the two ends. The germline gives CDR1 LNHDA, CDR2 SQIVND (reference sequence). For the CDR3, the DNA is TGTGCCAGTAGTTCAGGGCAGGGGAATCAGCCCCAGCATTTT. This gives the protein CASSSGQGNQPQHF.

This clone appeared a few times. The chain couples TRBV28 to TRBJ2-1, with 9 nucleotides matching TRBD2. J gave up 9 bases and V 10 bases, and 16 bases lay outside the gene matches. The CDR3 covers 15 residues. Germline CDR1 reads MDHEN; CDR2 reads SYDVKM. CDR3 residues: CATRRVAGVRVEQFF. The CDR3 bases are TGTGCCACCCGAAGGGTAGCGGGAGTTCGGGTTGAGCAGTTCTTC. Full variable domain (remainder filled in from reference TRBV28 and TRBJ2-1): DVKVTQSSRYLVKRTGEKVFLECVQDMDHENMFWYRQDPGLGLRLIYFSYDVKMKEKGDIPEGYSVSREKKERFSLILESASTNQTSMYLCATRRVAGVRVEQFFGPGTRLTVL.